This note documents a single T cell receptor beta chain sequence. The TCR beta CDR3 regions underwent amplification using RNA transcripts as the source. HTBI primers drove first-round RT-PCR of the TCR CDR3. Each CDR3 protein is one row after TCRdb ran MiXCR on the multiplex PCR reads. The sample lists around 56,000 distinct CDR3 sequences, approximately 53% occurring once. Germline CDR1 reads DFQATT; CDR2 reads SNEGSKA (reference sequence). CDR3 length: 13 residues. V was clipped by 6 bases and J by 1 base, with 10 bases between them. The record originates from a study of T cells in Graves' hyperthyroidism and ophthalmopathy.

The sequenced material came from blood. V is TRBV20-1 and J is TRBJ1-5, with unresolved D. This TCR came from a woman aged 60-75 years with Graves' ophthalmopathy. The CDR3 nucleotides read TGCAGTGCCCCGGGTTCCAGCAATCAGCCCCAGCATTTT. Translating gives CSAPGSSNQPQHF.